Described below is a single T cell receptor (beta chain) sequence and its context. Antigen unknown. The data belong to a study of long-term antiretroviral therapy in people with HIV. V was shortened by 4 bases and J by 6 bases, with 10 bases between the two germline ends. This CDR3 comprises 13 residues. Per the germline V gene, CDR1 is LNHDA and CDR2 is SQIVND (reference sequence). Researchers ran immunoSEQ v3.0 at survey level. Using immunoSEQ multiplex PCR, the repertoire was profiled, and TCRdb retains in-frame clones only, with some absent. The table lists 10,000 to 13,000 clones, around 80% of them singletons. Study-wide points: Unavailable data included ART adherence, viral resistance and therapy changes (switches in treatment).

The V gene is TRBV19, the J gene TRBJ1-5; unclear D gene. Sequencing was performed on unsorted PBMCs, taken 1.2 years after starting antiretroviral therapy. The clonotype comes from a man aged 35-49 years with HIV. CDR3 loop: CASSTRLGQPQHF. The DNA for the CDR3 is TGTGCCAGTAGTACCCGCTTGGGTCAGCCCCAGCATTTT.